This T cell receptor (beta chain) was observed in a study of blood T cells in healthy people across ages. Trimming pared 5 bases from V and 0 bases from J, leaving 18 bases between. Germline V gene lookup returns CDR1 SGHVS and CDR2 FNYEAQ. The CDR3 runs 17 residues. Donor samples were obtained from healthy Caucasian individuals from Russia, aged about 6 to 90. Sample-barcoded 5' priming and a J-beta primer mix drove a second PCR of about 6 to 12 cycles. TCRdb re-derived calls from the 5' RACE reads in MiXCR, one entry per CDR3 protein. The sample shows around 800,000 distinct CDR3 sequences, roughly 60% of them seen only once.

The source material was blood. This clonotype was sampled from a man aged 25-45 years in good health. The chain recombines TRBV7-6 with TRBJ2-3; D assignment may be TRBD1 or TRBD2 (6 bases each). CDR3 bases: TGTGCCAGCAGCCCAGAGGGGGGCGGGTCTAGCACAGATACGCAGTATTTT. Protein sequence: CASSPEGGGSSTDTQYF.